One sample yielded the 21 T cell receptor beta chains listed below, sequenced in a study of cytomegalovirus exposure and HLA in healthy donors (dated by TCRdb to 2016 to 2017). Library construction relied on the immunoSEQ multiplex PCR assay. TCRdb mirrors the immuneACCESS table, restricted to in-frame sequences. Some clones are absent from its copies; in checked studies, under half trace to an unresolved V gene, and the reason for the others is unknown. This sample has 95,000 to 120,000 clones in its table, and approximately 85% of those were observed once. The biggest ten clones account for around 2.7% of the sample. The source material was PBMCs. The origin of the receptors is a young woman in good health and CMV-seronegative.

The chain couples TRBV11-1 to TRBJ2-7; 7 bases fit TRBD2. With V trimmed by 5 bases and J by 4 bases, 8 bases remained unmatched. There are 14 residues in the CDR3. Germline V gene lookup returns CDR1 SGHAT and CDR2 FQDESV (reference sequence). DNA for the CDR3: TGTGCCAGCAGCGGCGGGGGAACACTGTACGAGCAGTACTTC. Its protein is CASSGGGTLYEQYF.

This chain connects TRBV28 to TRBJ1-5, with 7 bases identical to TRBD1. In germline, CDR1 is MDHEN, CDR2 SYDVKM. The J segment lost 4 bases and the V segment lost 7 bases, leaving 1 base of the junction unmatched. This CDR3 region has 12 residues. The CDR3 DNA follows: TGTGCCAGCACCAGGGGGAATCAGCCCCAGCATTTT. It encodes CASTRGNQPQHF.

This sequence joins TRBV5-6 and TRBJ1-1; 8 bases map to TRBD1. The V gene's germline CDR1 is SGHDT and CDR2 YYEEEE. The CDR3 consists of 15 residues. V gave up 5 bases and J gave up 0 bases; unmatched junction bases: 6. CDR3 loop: CASRLQDRVNTEAFF. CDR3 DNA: TGTGCCAGCAGATTACAGGACAGGGTGAACACTGAAGCTTTCTTT.

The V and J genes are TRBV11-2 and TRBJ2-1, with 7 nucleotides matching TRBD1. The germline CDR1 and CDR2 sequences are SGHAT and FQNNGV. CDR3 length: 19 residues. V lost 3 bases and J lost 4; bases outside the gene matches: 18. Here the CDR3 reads CASSFTGATSFREYNEQFF. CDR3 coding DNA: TGTGCCAGCAGCTTTACAGGGGCCACAAGTTTTCGGGAATACAATGAGCAGTTCTTC.

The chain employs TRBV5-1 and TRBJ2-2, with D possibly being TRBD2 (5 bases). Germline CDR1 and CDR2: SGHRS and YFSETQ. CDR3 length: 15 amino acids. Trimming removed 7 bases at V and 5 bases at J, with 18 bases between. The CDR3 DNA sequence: TGCGCCAGCGCCTGGGGAGAGGATCGGACCGGGGAGCTGTTTTTT. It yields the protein CASAWGEDRTGELFF.

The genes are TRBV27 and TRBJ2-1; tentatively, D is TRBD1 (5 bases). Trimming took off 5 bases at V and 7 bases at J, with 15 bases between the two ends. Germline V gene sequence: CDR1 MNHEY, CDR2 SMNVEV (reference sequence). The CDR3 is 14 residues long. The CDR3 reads CASSTDQGRNEQFF. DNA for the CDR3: TGTGCCAGCAGTACTGATCAGGGTCGGAATGAGCAGTTCTTC.

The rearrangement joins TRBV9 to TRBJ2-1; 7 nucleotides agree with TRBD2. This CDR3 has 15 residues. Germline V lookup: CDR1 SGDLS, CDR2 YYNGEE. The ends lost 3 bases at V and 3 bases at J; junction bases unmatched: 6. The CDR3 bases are TGTGCCAGCAGCGCCGTGGAGCGGGGCTACAATGAGCAGTTCTTC. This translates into CASSAVERGYNEQFF.

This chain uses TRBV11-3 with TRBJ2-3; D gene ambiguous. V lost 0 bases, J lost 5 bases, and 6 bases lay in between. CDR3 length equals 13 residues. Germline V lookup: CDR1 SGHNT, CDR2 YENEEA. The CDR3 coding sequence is TGTGCCAGCAGCTTAGATGTCGGAGATACGCAGTATTTT. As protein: CASSLDVGDTQYF.

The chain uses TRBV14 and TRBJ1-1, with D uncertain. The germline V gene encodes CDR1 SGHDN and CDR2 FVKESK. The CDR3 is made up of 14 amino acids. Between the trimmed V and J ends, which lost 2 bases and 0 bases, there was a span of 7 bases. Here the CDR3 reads CASSQYRVNTEAFF. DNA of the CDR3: TGTGCCAGCAGCCAATACCGGGTGAACACTGAAGCTTTCTTT.

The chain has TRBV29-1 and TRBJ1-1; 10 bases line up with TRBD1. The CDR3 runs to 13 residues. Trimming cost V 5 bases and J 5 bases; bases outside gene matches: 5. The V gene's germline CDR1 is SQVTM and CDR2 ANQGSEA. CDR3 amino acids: CSVLTGGRTEAFF. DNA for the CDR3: TGCAGCGTTCTGACAGGGGGCAGGACTGAAGCTTTCTTT.

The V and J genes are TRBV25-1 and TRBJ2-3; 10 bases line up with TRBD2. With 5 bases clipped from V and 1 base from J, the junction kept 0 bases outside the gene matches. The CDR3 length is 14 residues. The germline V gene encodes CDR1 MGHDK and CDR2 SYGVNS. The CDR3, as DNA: TGTGCCAGCAGTCTAGCGGGGGGCACAGATACGCAGTATTTT. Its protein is CASSLAGGTDTQYF.

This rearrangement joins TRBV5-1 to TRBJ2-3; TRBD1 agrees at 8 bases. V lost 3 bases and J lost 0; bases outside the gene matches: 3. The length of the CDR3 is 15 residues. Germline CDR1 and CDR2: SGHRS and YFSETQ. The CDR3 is CASSYDRGSTDTQYF. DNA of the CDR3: TGCGCCAGCAGCTACGACAGGGGTAGCACAGATACGCAGTATTTT.

Written as DNA, the CDR3 is TGTGCCAGCAGTCGCACAACCTCTAGCGGCCTCCCGGGGGAGCAGTACTTC. It codes for CASSRTTSSGLPGEQYF. The chain has TRBV28 and TRBJ2-7; TRBD2 aligns across 7 bases. Germline CDR1 and CDR2: MDHEN and SYDVKM. The CDR3 spans 17 residues. With 5 bases clipped from V and 7 bases from J, the junction kept 20 bases outside the gene matches.

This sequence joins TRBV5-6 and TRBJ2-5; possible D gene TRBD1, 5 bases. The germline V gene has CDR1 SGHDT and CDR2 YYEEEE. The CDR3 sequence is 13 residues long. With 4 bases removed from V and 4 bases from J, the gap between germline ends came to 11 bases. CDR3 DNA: TGTGCCAGCAGCCCCAGGGTTCGAGAGACCCAGTACTTC. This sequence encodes CASSPRVRETQYF. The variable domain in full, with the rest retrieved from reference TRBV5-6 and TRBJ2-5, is DAGVTQSPTHLIKTRGQQVTLRCSPKSGHDTVSWYQQALGQGPQFIFQYYEEEERQRGNFPDRFSGHQFPNYSSELNVNALLLGDSALYLCASSPRVRETQYFGPGTRLLVL.

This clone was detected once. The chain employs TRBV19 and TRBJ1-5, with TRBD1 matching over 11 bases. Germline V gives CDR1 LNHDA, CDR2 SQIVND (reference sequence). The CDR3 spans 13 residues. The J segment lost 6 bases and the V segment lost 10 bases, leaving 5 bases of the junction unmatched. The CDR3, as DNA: TGTGCCACAAGGGACAGGGGGTTTCAGCCCCAGCATTTT. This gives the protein CATRDRGFQPQHF.

The CDR3 region has the DNA TGTGCCAGCAGTGCCCGGGTCGACGGTGGTGAGACCCAGTACTTC. Its protein product is CASSARVDGGETQYF. The chain uses TRBV27 and TRBJ2-5; no firm D call. Germline CDR1 reads MNHEY; CDR2 reads SMNVEV (reference sequence). V was clipped by 5 bases and J by 5 bases, with 18 bases between them. The CDR3 is 15 residues long.

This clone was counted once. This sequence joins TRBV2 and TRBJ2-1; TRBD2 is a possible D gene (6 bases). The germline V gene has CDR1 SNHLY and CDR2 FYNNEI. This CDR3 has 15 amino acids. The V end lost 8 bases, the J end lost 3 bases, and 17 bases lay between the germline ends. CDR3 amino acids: CASEGPGGDYNEQFF. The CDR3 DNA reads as TGTGCCAGCGAGGGGCCGGGCGGGGACTACAATGAGCAGTTCTTC.

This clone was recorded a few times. CDR3 sequence (DNA): TGCGCCAGCAGCCAAGCCGAACAGGGTCCCTACGAGCAGTACTTC. It yields the protein CASSQAEQGPYEQYF. This chain connects TRBV4-1 to TRBJ2-7, with D possibly TRBD1 on 6 matching bases. The CDR3 runs 15 residues. In germline, CDR1 is MGHRA, CDR2 YSYEKL. Between the trimmed V and J ends, which lost 1 base and 2 bases, there was a span of 12 bases.

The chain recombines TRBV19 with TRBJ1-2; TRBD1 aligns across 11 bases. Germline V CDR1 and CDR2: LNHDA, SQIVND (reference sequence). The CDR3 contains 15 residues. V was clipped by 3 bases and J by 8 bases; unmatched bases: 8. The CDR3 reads CASSIGQGAHIGYTF. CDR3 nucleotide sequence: TGTGCCAGTAGTATCGGACAGGGGGCACATATAGGCTACACCTTC. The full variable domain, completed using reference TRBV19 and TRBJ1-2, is DGGITQSPKYLFRKEGQNVTLSCEQNLNHDAMYWYRQDPGQGLRLIYYSQIVNDFQKGDIAEGYSVSREKKESFPLTVTSAQKNPTAFYLCASSIGQGAHIGYTFGSGTRLTVV.

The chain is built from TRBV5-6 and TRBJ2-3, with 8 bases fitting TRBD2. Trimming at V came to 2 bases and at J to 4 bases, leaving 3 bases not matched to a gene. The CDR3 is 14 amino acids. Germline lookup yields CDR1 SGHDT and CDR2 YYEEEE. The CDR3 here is CASSLAGVADTQYF. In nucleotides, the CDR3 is TGTGCCAGCAGCTTAGCGGGGGTGGCAGATACGCAGTATTTT.

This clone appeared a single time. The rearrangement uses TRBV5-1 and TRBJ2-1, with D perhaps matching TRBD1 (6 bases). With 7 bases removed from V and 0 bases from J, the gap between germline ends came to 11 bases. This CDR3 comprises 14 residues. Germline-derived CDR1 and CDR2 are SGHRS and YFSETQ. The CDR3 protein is CASFGDNSYNEQFF. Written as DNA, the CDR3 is TGCGCCAGCTTCGGGGACAACTCCTACAATGAGCAGTTCTTC.